The rows below give T cell receptor beta chains drawn from one sample of a study of blood T cell repertoires in COVID-19. Assay: immunoSEQ multiplex PCR; the TCRdb copy retains only in-frame clones and omits some. Altogether some 130,000 clones are present, about 80% being singletons, with the ten largest covering less than 20%. Material for sequencing was peripheral blood. The source is a woman aged 45-59 years with acute or convalescent COVID-19. CDR3s include the opening cysteine and the closing phenylalanine or tryptophan. The D gene is left open where the match is weak. Size tells how often a clone was seen (once, few, many) or the class of an expanded clone, and some rows leave it out.

abundance: -; d_gene: TRBD1; v_gene: TRBV3-1/TRBV3-2; j_gene: TRBJ2-3; CDR3nt: TGTGCCAGCAGCCACGGGGACAGGAGCAAGTTTTCGGTGGATACGCAGTATTTT; CDR3aa: CASSHGDRSKFSVDTQYF
abundance: -; d_gene: TRBD1; v_gene: TRBV18; j_gene: TRBJ1-1; CDR3nt: TGTGCCAGCTCACCGACAGGGCGAGGTTCAGGAACTGAAGCTTTCTTT; CDR3aa: CASSPTGRGSGTEAFF
abundance: -; d_gene: -; v_gene: TRBV9; j_gene: TRBJ1-2; CDR3nt: TGTGCCAGCAGCCGCAGCTATGGCTACACCTTC; CDR3aa: CASSRSYGYTF
abundance: -; d_gene: -; v_gene: TRBV6-4; j_gene: TRBJ2-6; CDR3nt: TGTGCCAGCCCCCGGTGCAGGGAAACTGGGGCCAACGTCCTGACTTTC; CDR3aa: CASPRCRETGANVLTF
abundance: -; d_gene: -; v_gene: TRBV19; j_gene: TRBJ1-1; CDR3nt: TGTGCCAGTAGTATAGTGAGCGGGGGGGCGGCTGAAGCTTTCTTT; CDR3aa: CASSIVSGGAAEAFF
abundance: -; d_gene: TRBD2; v_gene: TRBV6-6; j_gene: TRBJ2-1; CDR3nt: TGTGCCAGCAGTTACTTCGGCGGGGGGGCCGGCAATGAGCAGTTCTTC; CDR3aa: CASSYFGGGAGNEQFF
abundance: -; d_gene: TRBD1; v_gene: TRBV10-2; j_gene: TRBJ1-2; CDR3nt: TGCGCCAGCTGTGACGACAGGGGGTACGGCTACACCTTC; CDR3aa: CASCDDRGYGYTF
abundance: -; d_gene: TRBD1; v_gene: TRBV27; j_gene: TRBJ2-3; CDR3nt: TGTGCCAGCAAAAACCGACAGGGCCTCACAGATACGCAGTATTTT; CDR3aa: CASKNRQGLTDTQYF
abundance: -; d_gene: TRBD1; v_gene: TRBV25-1; j_gene: TRBJ2-7; CDR3nt: TGTGCCAGCACCGAAGAGGGGGCGCGAAGCTACGAGCAGTACTTC; CDR3aa: CASTEEGARSYEQYF
abundance: -; d_gene: -; v_gene: TRBV29-1; j_gene: TRBJ2-1; CDR3nt: TGCAGCGTTGAAGCACTTGCGGGCTATGAGCAGTTCTTC; CDR3aa: CSVEALAGYEQFF
abundance: -; d_gene: -; v_gene: TRBV6-1; j_gene: TRBJ1-5; CDR3nt: TGTGCCAGCAGTGAAGGTCACGTGGGGGGATTGAGTCAGCCCCAGCATTTT; CDR3aa: CASSEGHVGGLSQPQHF
abundance: -; d_gene: TRBD1; v_gene: TRBV19; j_gene: TRBJ2-1; CDR3nt: TGTGCCAGTAGCCTCCTCACAGGGGGGAATGAGCAGTTCTTC; CDR3aa: CASSLLTGGNEQFF
abundance: -; d_gene: -; v_gene: TRBV18; j_gene: TRBJ2-7; CDR3nt: TGTGCCAGCTCGCGGGGCAATGGCGAGCAGTACTTC; CDR3aa: CASSRGNGEQYF
abundance: -; d_gene: TRBD1; v_gene: TRBV12-3/TRBV12-4; j_gene: TRBJ1-5; CDR3nt: TGTGCCAGCAGGGGGACAGCAAATCAGCCCCAGCATTTT; CDR3aa: CASRGTANQPQHF
abundance: -; d_gene: TRBD2; v_gene: TRBV5-8; j_gene: TRBJ2-3; CDR3nt: TGTGCCAGCAGCTTGGCGTCTAGCGGGGGAGATACGCAGTATTTT; CDR3aa: CASSLASSGGDTQYF
abundance: -; d_gene: -; v_gene: TRBV18; j_gene: TRBJ1-3; CDR3nt: TGTGCCAGCTCACCTGGCAGCTCTGGAAACACCATATATTTT; CDR3aa: CASSPGSSGNTIYF
abundance: -; d_gene: -; v_gene: TRBV5-1; j_gene: TRBJ1-2; CDR3nt: TGCGCCAGCAGCTTGGCCTTACAGGAAGCTAACTATGGCTACACCTTC; CDR3aa: CASSLALQEANYGYTF
abundance: -; d_gene: -; v_gene: TRBV18; j_gene: TRBJ1-4; CDR3nt: TGTGCCAGCTCACCAGGACTCGAAAAACTGTTTTTT; CDR3aa: CASSPGLEKLFF
abundance: -; d_gene: -; v_gene: TRBV5-5; j_gene: TRBJ2-7; CDR3nt: TGTGCCAGCAGCTTGGCCGGAACGGGGTTGATACTCTTC; CDR3aa: CASSLAGTGLILF
abundance: -; d_gene: TRBD1; v_gene: TRBV7-2; j_gene: TRBJ1-2; CDR3nt: TGTGCCAGCAGCTTAGACCCGGGACAGGGGGGAGGCTACACCTTC; CDR3aa: CASSLDPGQGGGYTF
abundance: -; d_gene: -; v_gene: TRBV19; j_gene: TRBJ2-1; CDR3nt: TGTGCCAGTAGTGAGGTGGGGCTGAGCTCCTACAATGAGCAGTTCTTC; CDR3aa: CASSEVGLSSYNEQFF
abundance: once; d_gene: -; v_gene: TRBV29-1; j_gene: TRBJ2-1; CDR3nt: TGCAGCTACCGGGACACTTTTTACAATGAGCAGTTCTTC; CDR3aa: CSYRDTFYNEQFF
abundance: -; d_gene: TRBD1; v_gene: TRBV27; j_gene: TRBJ1-2; CDR3nt: TGTGCCAGCCGACAGGGGGTGGGAGGCTACACCTTC; CDR3aa: CASRQGVGGYTF
abundance: -; d_gene: -; v_gene: TRBV5-5; j_gene: TRBJ2-1; CDR3nt: TGTGCCAGCTTCCAAGGGAGCTCCTACAATGAGCAGTTCTTC; CDR3aa: CASFQGSSYNEQFF
abundance: -; d_gene: -; v_gene: TRBV6-1; j_gene: TRBJ1-1; CDR3nt: TGTGCCAGCAGTGAGGGCAGGCACACTGAAGCTTTCTTT; CDR3aa: CASSEGRHTEAFF
abundance: -; d_gene: -; v_gene: TRBV29-1; j_gene: TRBJ2-1; CDR3nt: TGCAGCGTGGTCAGGGGCACCTTCAATGAGCAGTTCTTC; CDR3aa: CSVVRGTFNEQFF
abundance: -; d_gene: -; v_gene: TRBV6-1; j_gene: TRBJ1-1; CDR3nt: TGTGCCAGCAGTGAAGTGAGGTGGAACACTGAAGCTTTCTTT; CDR3aa: CASSEVRWNTEAFF
abundance: -; d_gene: -; v_gene: TRBV11-1; j_gene: TRBJ2-3; CDR3nt: TGTGCCAGCAGCTCCCCTCGGCAATCGACGGGAGATACGCAGTATTTT; CDR3aa: CASSSPRQSTGDTQYF
abundance: -; d_gene: -; v_gene: TRBV9; j_gene: TRBJ1-1; CDR3nt: TGTGCCAGCAGCGTCACTCTGAACACTGAAGCTTTCTTT; CDR3aa: CASSVTLNTEAFF
abundance: -; d_gene: TRBD2; v_gene: TRBV11-3; j_gene: TRBJ2-1; CDR3nt: TGTGCCAGCAGCTTAGAGCCCGGGACTAGCGGGGGGGACTACAATGAGCAGTTCTTC; CDR3aa: CASSLEPGTSGGDYNEQFF
abundance: -; d_gene: TRBD2; v_gene: TRBV6-1; j_gene: TRBJ2-7; CDR3nt: TGTGCCAGCAGTGAAGAGGGCAGTCGAGCGGGGGAGCAGTACTTC; CDR3aa: CASSEEGSRAGEQYF
abundance: -; d_gene: -; v_gene: TRBV7-9; j_gene: TRBJ1-1; CDR3nt: TGTGCCAGCAGCTTAAAAGGGGGAATGAACACTGAAGCTTTCTTT; CDR3aa: CASSLKGGMNTEAFF
abundance: -; d_gene: TRBD1; v_gene: TRBV2; j_gene: TRBJ1-4; CDR3nt: TGTGCCAGCAGTGAAGGGACAGGGGGCAAACTGTTTTTT; CDR3aa: CASSEGTGGKLFF
abundance: -; d_gene: -; v_gene: TRBV5-1; j_gene: TRBJ1-2; CDR3nt: TGCGCCAGCAGCTTGTTCCGAGGTTCTAACTATGGCTACACCTTC; CDR3aa: CASSLFRGSNYGYTF
abundance: -; d_gene: TRBD1; v_gene: TRBV25-1; j_gene: TRBJ2-3; CDR3nt: TGTGCCAGCAGTGATACCGGGACAGTCACAGATACGCAGTATTTT; CDR3aa: CASSDTGTVTDTQYF
abundance: once; d_gene: -; v_gene: TRBV19; j_gene: TRBJ1-2; CDR3nt: TGTGCCAGTAGTATGATTCGAGTGACAGGCTATGGCTACACCTTC; CDR3aa: CASSMIRVTGYGYTF
abundance: few; d_gene: -; v_gene: TRBV6-2/TRBV6-3; j_gene: TRBJ1-5; CDR3nt: TGTGCCAGCAGTTACTCGGGGGGGTCTTATAGCAATCAGCCCCAGCATTTT; CDR3aa: CASSYSGGSYSNQPQHF
abundance: -; d_gene: -; v_gene: TRBV5-5; j_gene: TRBJ2-7; CDR3nt: TGTGCCAGCAGCCCCGGTCCGGGTATAGCGTACGAGCAGTACTTC; CDR3aa: CASSPGPGIAYEQYF
abundance: -; d_gene: TRBD1; v_gene: TRBV5-1; j_gene: TRBJ2-2; CDR3nt: TGCGCCAGCAGAGGGCCGGGACAGACGAACACCGGGGAGCTGTTTTTT; CDR3aa: CASRGPGQTNTGELFF
abundance: -; d_gene: -; v_gene: TRBV20-1; j_gene: TRBJ1-2; CDR3nt: TGCAGTGCTAGTGGGGGCGGTGGTGGCTACACCTTC; CDR3aa: CSASGGGGGYTF
abundance: -; d_gene: -; v_gene: TRBV5-1; j_gene: TRBJ1-2; CDR3nt: TGCGCCAGCAGCTTGGAACAGAATGATGGCTACACCTTC; CDR3aa: CASSLEQNDGYTF
abundance: few; d_gene: -; v_gene: TRBV2; j_gene: TRBJ2-2; CDR3nt: TGTGCCAGCAGGAAGCCCGGGGGAACCGGGGAGCTGTTTTTT; CDR3aa: CASRKPGGTGELFF
abundance: -; d_gene: TRBD1; v_gene: TRBV5-1; j_gene: TRBJ1-2; CDR3nt: TGCGCCAGCAGCTTGGAGGGGGCCGAACGGGAGTATGGCTACACCTTC; CDR3aa: CASSLEGAEREYGYTF
abundance: -; d_gene: TRBD2; v_gene: TRBV20-1; j_gene: TRBJ2-1; CDR3nt: TGCAGTGCTAGTAGTGTAGCGGGGGGAAGGTACAATGAGCAGTTCTTC; CDR3aa: CSASSVAGGRYNEQFF
abundance: -; d_gene: TRBD1; v_gene: TRBV19; j_gene: TRBJ1-5; CDR3nt: TGTGCCAGTAGTCCCGGACAGGGGGATCAGCCCCAGCATTTT; CDR3aa: CASSPGQGDQPQHF
abundance: -; d_gene: -; v_gene: TRBV7-7; j_gene: TRBJ2-5; CDR3nt: TGTGCCAGCAGCTCCGACAGACAAGGGACCCAGTACTTC; CDR3aa: CASSSDRQGTQYF
abundance: -; d_gene: -; v_gene: TRBV20-1; j_gene: TRBJ1-1; CDR3nt: TGCAGTGCTAGTCGGGGGAGTTTGAACACTGAAGCTTTCTTT; CDR3aa: CSASRGSLNTEAFF
abundance: -; d_gene: -; v_gene: TRBV19; j_gene: TRBJ1-4; CDR3nt: TGTGCCAGTAGTGGTTCGGGGACATTTGACGAAAAACTGTTTTTT; CDR3aa: CASSGSGTFDEKLFF
abundance: -; d_gene: TRBD1; v_gene: TRBV2; j_gene: TRBJ2-5; CDR3nt: TGTGCCAGCAGCGACAGGGGGGAGAGAGAAGAGACCCAGTACTTC; CDR3aa: CASSDRGEREETQYF
abundance: -; d_gene: TRBD1; v_gene: TRBV19; j_gene: TRBJ2-1; CDR3nt: TGTGCCAGTAGACCCGCGGGACAGGGGGCCGGTGAGCAGTTCTTC; CDR3aa: CASRPAGQGAGEQFF
abundance: -; d_gene: TRBD1; v_gene: TRBV3-1/TRBV3-2; j_gene: TRBJ1-2; CDR3nt: TGTGCCAGCAGCCAAGATCAAAGCAGGGGGCCCCTCTATGGCTACACCTTC; CDR3aa: CASSQDQSRGPLYGYTF
abundance: -; d_gene: -; v_gene: TRBV15; j_gene: TRBJ1-5; CDR3nt: TGTGCCACCAGCAGCAATGCGTTGAATCAGCCCCAGCATTTT; CDR3aa: CATSSNALNQPQHF
abundance: few; d_gene: TRBD1; v_gene: TRBV15; j_gene: TRBJ2-7; CDR3nt: TGTGCCACCAGCACGACAGGGGGACCCTACGAGCAGTACTTC; CDR3aa: CATSTTGGPYEQYF
abundance: -; d_gene: -; v_gene: TRBV4-1; j_gene: TRBJ1-5; CDR3nt: TGCGCCAGCAGCCAAGAACTTAAAGGGGATCAGCCCCAGCATTTT; CDR3aa: CASSQELKGDQPQHF
abundance: -; d_gene: TRBD1; v_gene: TRBV19; j_gene: TRBJ1-1; CDR3nt: TGTGCCAGTAACCGGGACAGGTTGAACACTGAAGCTTTCTTT; CDR3aa: CASNRDRLNTEAFF
abundance: -; d_gene: -; v_gene: TRBV6-6; j_gene: TRBJ1-2; CDR3nt: TGTGCCAGCAGTTATAGTGGACGGGGAAGAAATGGCTACACCTTC; CDR3aa: CASSYSGRGRNGYTF
abundance: -; d_gene: TRBD2; v_gene: TRBV9; j_gene: TRBJ2-3; CDR3nt: TGTGCCAGCAGCCCATTGGCTAGCGGGAGACAAGATACGCAGTATTTT; CDR3aa: CASSPLASGRQDTQYF
abundance: once; d_gene: TRBD1; v_gene: TRBV9; j_gene: TRBJ2-5; CDR3nt: TGTGCCAGCAGCCTACACCGGGACAGGGAACAAGAGACCCAGTACTTC; CDR3aa: CASSLHRDREQETQYF
abundance: -; d_gene: TRBD1; v_gene: TRBV7-2; j_gene: TRBJ1-1; CDR3nt: TGTGCCAGCAGCTTAGCTAACAGGGGGTACACTGAAGCTTTCTTT; CDR3aa: CASSLANRGYTEAFF